What follows describes a single T cell receptor beta chain. Method: immunoSEQ multiplex PCR; TCRdb's copy keeps in-frame clones and lacks some. This table has about 78,000 clones, roughly four fifths appearing once. The data stem from a study of OX40 agonist ivuxolimab in advanced cancers. Across the study: Three partial responders included one hepatocellular carcinoma patient and two cutaneous melanoma patients.

People who had autoimmune disease history or systemic immunosuppression were excluded. Between the trimmed V and J ends, which lost 4 bases and 4 bases, there was a span of 10 bases. Germline assignment: CDR1 SGHDN and CDR2 FVKESK. CDR3 length: 13 residues. The TCR was taken from an adult with an advanced solid tumor such as melanoma, head and neck, liver or kidney cancer. The source was CD4+ or CD8+ T cells sorted from blood, collected in a trial of the OX40 agonist ivuxolimab. The V gene is TRBV14, the J gene TRBJ1-2, with D tentatively TRBD1 (6 bases). CDR3 DNA: TGTGCCAGCAGCCGGACAGTCCGCTATGGCTACACCTTC. Translating gives CASSRTVRYGYTF.